This T cell receptor beta chain was found in a study of neoadjuvant nivolumab and ipilimumab in lung cancer. Study results and caveats: Only a single major-pathologic-response sample was available for clonality analysis.

TCRdb's table, derived via immunoSEQ multiplex PCR, lists solely in-frame clones and lacks some. The sample shows 13,000 or so clones, approximately 96% of them seen only once. This clone was recorded only once. Its specificity is not known. The germline V gene encodes CDR1 SEHNR and CDR2 FQNEAQ (reference sequence). This CDR3 comprises 16 residues. V shed 5 bases and J 3 bases; nucleotides not matched to a gene: 13. This specimen was peripheral blood, taken after neoadjuvant nivolumab, alone or with ipilimumab, at or shortly before surgery. This sequence joins TRBV7-9 and TRBJ2-7; the match to TRBD1 covers 7 bases. This receptor was identified in an adult with non-small cell lung cancer. The CDR3 loop reads CASSPKERTGGYEQYF. For the CDR3, the DNA is TGTGCCAGCAGCCCGAAAGAAAGGACAGGAGGCTACGAGCAGTACTTC.